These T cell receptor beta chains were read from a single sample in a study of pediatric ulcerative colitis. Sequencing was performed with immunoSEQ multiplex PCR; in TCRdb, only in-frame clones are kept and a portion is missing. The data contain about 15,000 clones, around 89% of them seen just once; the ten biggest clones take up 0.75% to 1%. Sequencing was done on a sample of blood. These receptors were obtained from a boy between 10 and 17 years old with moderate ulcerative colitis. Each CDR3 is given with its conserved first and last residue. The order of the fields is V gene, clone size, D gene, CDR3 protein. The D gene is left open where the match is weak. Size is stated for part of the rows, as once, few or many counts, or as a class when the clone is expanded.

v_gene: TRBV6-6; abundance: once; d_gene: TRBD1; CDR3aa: CASTPPTGTGVPEAFF
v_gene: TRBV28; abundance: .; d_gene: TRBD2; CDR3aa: CASQSPLAGGETQYF
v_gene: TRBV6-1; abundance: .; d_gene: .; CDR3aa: CASSSWDTQNEKLFF
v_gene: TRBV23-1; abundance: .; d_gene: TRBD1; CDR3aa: CASTQGLRHTGELFF
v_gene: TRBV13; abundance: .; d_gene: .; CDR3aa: CASAGPHYEQYF
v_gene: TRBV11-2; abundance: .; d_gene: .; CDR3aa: CAAGEIPGETQYF
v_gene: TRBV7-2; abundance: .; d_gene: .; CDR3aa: CASSITGPLGNTIYF
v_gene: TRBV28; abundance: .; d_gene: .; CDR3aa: CASSPGTVLGNTEAFF
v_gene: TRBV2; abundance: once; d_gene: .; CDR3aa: CASQQDSNQPQHF
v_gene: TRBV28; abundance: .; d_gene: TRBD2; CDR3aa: CASSLRLAGPQETQYF
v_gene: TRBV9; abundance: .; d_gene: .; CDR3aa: CASSVEARYNEQFF
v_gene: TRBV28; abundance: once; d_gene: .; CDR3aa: CASSIAASSYNEQFF
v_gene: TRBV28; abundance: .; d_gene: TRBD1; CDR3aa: CASSPGQGFGYTF
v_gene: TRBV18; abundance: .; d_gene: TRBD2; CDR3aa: CASSPTLAGAYNEQFF
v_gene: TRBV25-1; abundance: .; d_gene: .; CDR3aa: CASSESQTGEQYF
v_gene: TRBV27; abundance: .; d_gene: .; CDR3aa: CASSLYRGGEAFF
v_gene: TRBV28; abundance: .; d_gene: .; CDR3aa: CASSEYGVRGNTEAFF
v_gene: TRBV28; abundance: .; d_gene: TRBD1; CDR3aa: CASNIQGGFPSGANVLTF
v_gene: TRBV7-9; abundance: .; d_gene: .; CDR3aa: CASSFEGGNTEAFF
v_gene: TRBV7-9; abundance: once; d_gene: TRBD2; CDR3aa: CASSLGTSGSTDTQYF
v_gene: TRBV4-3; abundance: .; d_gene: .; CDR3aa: CASSQGTYNEQFF
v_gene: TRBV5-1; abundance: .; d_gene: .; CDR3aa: CASSWAPSAQATGDTQYF
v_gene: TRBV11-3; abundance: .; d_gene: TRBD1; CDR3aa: CASSWTGGGEKLFF
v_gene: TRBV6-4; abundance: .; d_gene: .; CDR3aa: CASSDPPIGEDQPQHF
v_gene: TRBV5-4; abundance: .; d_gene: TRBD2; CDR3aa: CATQTLAGSNTGELFF
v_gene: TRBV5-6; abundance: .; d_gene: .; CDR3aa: CASSFQGMNTEAFF
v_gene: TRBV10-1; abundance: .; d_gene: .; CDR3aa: CASSEGSASNYNEQFF
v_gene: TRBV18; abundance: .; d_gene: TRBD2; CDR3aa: CASSPPGGLANNEQFF
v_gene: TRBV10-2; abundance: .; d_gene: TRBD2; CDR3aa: CASSTIAGGAGDTQYF
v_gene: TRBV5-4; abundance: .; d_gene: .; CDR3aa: CASSSKTDYEQYF
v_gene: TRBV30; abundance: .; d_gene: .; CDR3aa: CAWSTVSGNTIYF
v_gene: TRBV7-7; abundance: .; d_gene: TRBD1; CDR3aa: CASSLTRQGWTGELFF
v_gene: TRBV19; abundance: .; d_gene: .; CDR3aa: CASSIDSGVLREQYF
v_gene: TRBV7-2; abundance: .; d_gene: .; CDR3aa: CASSPPVESVYTGELFF
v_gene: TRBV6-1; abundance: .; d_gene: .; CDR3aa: CASRGGTYTEAFF
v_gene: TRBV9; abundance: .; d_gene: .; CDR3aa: CASSVSGASSPYF
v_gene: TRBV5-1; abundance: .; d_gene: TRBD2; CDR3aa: CASSLLFRLAGPIITDTQYF
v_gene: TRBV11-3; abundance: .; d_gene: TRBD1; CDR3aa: CASSLVGTVTYEQYF
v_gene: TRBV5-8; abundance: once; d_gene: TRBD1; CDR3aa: CASRAGTGADTQYF
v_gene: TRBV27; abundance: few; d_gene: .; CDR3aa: CASSLLAGYNYGYTF
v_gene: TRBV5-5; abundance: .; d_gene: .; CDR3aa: CASSLGLGWENQPQHF
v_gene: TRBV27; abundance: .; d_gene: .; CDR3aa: CASSPYGNTYEQYF
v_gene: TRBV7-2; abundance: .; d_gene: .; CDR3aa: CASSYSGHTPVYGYTF
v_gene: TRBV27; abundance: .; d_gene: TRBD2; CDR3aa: CASSPPLAGPPPGSYNEQFF
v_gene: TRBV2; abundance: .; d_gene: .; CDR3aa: CASSGWTPGSYEQYF
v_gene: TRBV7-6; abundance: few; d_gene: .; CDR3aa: CASSSLSSSGGYTF
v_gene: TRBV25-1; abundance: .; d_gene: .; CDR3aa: CASSERTGKGNQYF
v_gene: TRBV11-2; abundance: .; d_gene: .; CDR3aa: CASSFATGWEKETQYF
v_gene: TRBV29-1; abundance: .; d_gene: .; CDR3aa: CSVDLRRVGYGYTF
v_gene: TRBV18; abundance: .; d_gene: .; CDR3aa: CASSPPDVAGELFF